The present T cell receptor beta chain was sequenced within a study of early T cells in non-severe SARS-CoV-2 infection. The wider study: The input, bulk RNA from unsorted whole blood, was sequenced, and chains were unpaired.

Individual cDNA molecules received unique molecular identifiers during library preparation. TCRdb re-derived calls from the 5' RACE reads in MiXCR, one entry per CDR3 protein. The sample lists around 47,000 distinct CDR3 sequences, about 10% occurring once. A note on this clonotype: As yet, its antigen is unknown.

V shed 6 bases and J 8 bases; nucleotides not matched to a gene: 4. Germline CDR1 is SQVTM and CDR2 is ANQGSEA. The CDR3 loop spans 13 amino acids. Findings of the study overall: Database matching using VDJdb favored anti-spike CD8 responses, with private and CD4 specificities left missing.

This chain connects TRBV29-1 to TRBJ2-1; 13 bases map to TRBD2. Sequencing was done on a sample of whole blood. This receptor was identified in an adult who was a healthcare worker with PCR-confirmed SARS-CoV-2 infection or an uninfected control (not recorded which). This CDR3 reads CSVGTSGNDEQFF. CDR3 sequence (DNA): TGCAGCGTCGGGACTAGCGGGAACGATGAGCAGTTCTTC.